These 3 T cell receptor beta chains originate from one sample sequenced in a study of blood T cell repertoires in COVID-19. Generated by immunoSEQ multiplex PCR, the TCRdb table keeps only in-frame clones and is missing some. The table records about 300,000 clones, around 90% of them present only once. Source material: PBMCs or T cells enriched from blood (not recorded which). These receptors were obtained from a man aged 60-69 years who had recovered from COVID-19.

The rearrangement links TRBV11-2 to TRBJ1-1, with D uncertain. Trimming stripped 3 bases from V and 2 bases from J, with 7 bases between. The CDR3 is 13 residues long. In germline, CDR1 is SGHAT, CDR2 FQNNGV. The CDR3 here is CASSFRGNTEAFF. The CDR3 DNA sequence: TGTGCCAGCAGCTTCCGGGGTAACACTGAAGCTTTCTTT.

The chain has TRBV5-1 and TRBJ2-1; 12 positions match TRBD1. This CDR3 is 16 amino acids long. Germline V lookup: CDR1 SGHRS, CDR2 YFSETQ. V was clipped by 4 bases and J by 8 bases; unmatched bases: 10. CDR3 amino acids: CASSPPGTGGGDEQFF. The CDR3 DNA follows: TGCGCCAGCAGCCCCCCCGGGACAGGGGGCGGGGATGAGCAGTTCTTC.

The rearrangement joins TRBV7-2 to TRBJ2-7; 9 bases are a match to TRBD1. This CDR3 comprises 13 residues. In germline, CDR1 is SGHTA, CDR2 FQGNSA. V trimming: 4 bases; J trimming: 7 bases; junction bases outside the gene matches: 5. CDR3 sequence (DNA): TGTGCCAGCAGCTCCAGACAGGGGGAGGAGCAGTACTTC. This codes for CASSSRQGEEQYF.